This T cell receptor (beta chain) was profiled in a study of blood T cell repertoires in COVID-19. Whole-study context: There were acute and convalescent COVID-19 samples, and they came from the United States, Italy and Spain. PBMCs, B-cell-depleted T cells, or T cells were the source of the cDNA or gDNA that made up the material.

Using immunoSEQ multiplex PCR, the repertoire was profiled, and TCRdb retains in-frame clones only, with some absent. The sample records about 480,000 clones, over 75% being singletons. The CDR3 is 15 residues long. V lost 4 bases to trimming and J lost 5 bases, with 12 bases between them. Per germline, CDR1 MGHRA and CDR2 YSYEKL. Participant reports of clinical history set cohort assignment. This clonotype was sampled from a woman in her thirties or forties who had recovered from COVID-19. The sample consisted of PBMCs or T cells enriched from blood (not recorded which). The chain uses TRBV4-1 and TRBJ1-6; tentative D call: TRBD1 (6 bases). The CDR3 protein is CASSPWGLDNSPLHF. The CDR3 DNA follows: TGCGCCAGCAGCCCTTGGGGGCTTGATAATTCACCCCTCCACTTT.